The 8 T cell receptor beta chains reported below all come from one sample, sequenced in a study of identical twins. Via MiXCR, TCRdb re-called the 5' RACE reads, giving one row per CDR3 protein. Of some 500,000 distinct CDR3 sequences listed, more than 13% are singletons. These same data were also listed under a study on yellow fever vaccine responses in identical twins.

Specimen: CD4+ T cells sorted from blood. These receptors originate from a woman under 30 in good health.

This clonotype appeared many times. The rearrangement uses TRBV6-5 and TRBJ1-5; the D is unclear. The CDR3 has 13 residues. Germline CDR1 MNHEY, CDR2 SVGAGI. V was pared by 3 bases and J by 4 bases, with 7 bases between. The CDR3 spells CASSYGRNQPQHF. In DNA form, the CDR3 reads TGTGCCAGCAGTTATGGGAGAAATCAGCCCCAGCATTTT.

For the CDR3, the DNA is TGTGCCAGCAGCAACGGGAGGGGGGGAACCTACGAGCAGTACTTC. This codes for CASSNGRGGTYEQYF. The J gene is TRBJ2-7, the V gene TRBV3-1; 8 nucleotides agree with TRBD2. From germline, CDR1 is LGHDT and CDR2 YNNKEL (reference sequence). Trimming took 5 bases from V and 2 from J; bases not matched to a gene: 8. The CDR3 has 15 residues.

This chain links TRBV9 with TRBJ2-2; D gene uncertain. CDR1 SGDLS and CDR2 YYNGEE come from the germline V gene. The V end was cut by 0 bases, the J end by 0 bases, with 6 bases between. This CDR3 has 15 amino acids. The CDR3 DNA reads as TGTGCCAGCAGCGTAGGGCCGACGAACACCGGGGAGCTGTTTTTT. It codes for CASSVGPTNTGELFF.

This CDR3 reads CASSLTGRASYNEQFF. CDR3 in DNA: TGTGCCAGCAGTTTAACCGGGAGGGCCTCTTACAATGAGCAGTTCTTC. The gene calls are TRBV28 and TRBJ2-1, with 8 bases identical to TRBD2. Germline V gene lookup returns CDR1 MDHEN and CDR2 SYDVKM. This CDR3 has 16 amino acids. The junction had 7 bases not matched to a gene; V was cut back by 2 bases and J by 4 bases.

This clonotype turned up a few times. The chain employs TRBV6-1 and TRBJ1-6; no clear D gene. CDR1 is MNHNS and CDR2 is SASEGT in the germline V gene. This CDR3 has 13 residues. V was clipped by 7 bases and J by 8 bases, with 12 bases between them. The CDR3 loop reads CASTPRWDSPLHF. DNA for the CDR3: TGTGCCAGCACCCCGCGATGGGATTCACCCCTCCACTTT.

This clonotype was counted ten times or more. The chain has TRBV18 and TRBJ2-7, with D possibly TRBD1 on 6 matching bases. Trimming stripped 4 bases from V and 0 bases from J, with 10 bases between. Germline assignment: CDR1 KGHSH and CDR2 LQKENI. The CDR3 is 14 amino acids. The CDR3 spells CASSLRQDSYEQYF. The CDR3 bases are TGTGCCAGCTCACTCCGACAGGACTCCTACGAGCAGTACTTC.

This clonotype was observed a handful of times. Here the CDR3 reads CASSGPGLVGQYF. The CDR3 DNA reads TGTGCCAGCAGCGGACCGGGACTAGTCGGGCAGTACTTC. V usage is TRBV9 and J usage is TRBJ2-7; 8 nucleotides align to TRBD2. The CDR3 extends over 13 amino acids. With V trimmed by 3 bases and J by 9 bases, 8 bases remained unmatched. Germline V CDR1 and CDR2: SGDLS, YYNGEE.

This clonotype was observed a handful of times. The gene calls are TRBV27 and TRBJ2-6; maybe TRBD1 (6 bases). V lost 4 bases and J 4 bases, leaving 14 bases between the germline ends. Germline V CDR1 and CDR2: MNHEY, SMNVEV (reference sequence). The CDR3 length is 16 residues. In nucleotides, the CDR3 is TGTGCCAGCAGTTATGGACCAGGGGTAGGGGCCAACGTCCTGACTTTC. Amino acids: CASSYGPGVGANVLTF. The entire variable domain, with the rest obtained from reference TRBV27 and TRBJ2-6, is as follows: EAQVTQNPRYLITVTGKKLTVTCSQNMNHEYMSWYRQDPGLGLRQIYYSMNVEVTDKGDVPEGYKVSRKEKRNFPLILESPSPNQTSLYFCASSYGPGVGANVLTFGAGSRLTVL.